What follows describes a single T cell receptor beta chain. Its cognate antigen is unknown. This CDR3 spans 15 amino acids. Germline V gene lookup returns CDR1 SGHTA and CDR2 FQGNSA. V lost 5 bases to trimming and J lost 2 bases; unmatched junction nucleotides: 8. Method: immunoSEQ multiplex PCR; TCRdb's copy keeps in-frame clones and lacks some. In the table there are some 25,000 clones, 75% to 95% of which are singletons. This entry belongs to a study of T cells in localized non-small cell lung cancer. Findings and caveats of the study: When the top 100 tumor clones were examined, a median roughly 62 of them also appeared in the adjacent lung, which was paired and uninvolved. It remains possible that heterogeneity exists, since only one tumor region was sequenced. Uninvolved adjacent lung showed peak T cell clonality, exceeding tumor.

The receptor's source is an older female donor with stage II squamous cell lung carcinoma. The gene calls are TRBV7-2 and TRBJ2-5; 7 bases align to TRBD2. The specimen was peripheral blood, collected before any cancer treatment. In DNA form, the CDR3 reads TGTGCCAGCAGCCGGGAGGTGGGAGAACAAGAGACCCAGTACTTC. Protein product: CASSREVGEQETQYF.